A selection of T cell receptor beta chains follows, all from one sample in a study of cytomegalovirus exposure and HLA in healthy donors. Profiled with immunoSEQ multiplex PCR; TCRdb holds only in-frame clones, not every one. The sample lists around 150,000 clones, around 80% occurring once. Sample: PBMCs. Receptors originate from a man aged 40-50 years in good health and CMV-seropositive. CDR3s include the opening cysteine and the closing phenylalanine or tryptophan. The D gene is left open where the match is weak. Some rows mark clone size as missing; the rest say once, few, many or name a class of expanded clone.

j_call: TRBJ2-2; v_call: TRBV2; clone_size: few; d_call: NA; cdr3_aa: CASRGRVNTGELFF; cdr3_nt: TGTGCCTCTAGGGGCAGGGTGAACACCGGGGAGCTGTTTTTT
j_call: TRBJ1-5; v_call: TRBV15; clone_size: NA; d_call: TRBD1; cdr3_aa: CATSLRDRNQPQHF; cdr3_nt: TGTGCCACCAGCCTACGGGACAGAAATCAGCCCCAGCATTTT
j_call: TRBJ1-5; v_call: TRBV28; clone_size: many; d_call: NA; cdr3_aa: CASTSQRGPQHF; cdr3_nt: TGTGCCAGCACCTCCCAGCGCGGCCCCCAGCATTTT
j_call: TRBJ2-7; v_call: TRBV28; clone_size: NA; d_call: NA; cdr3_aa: CASSVQGELYEQYF; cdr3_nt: TGTGCCAGCAGTGTACAGGGAGAACTCTACGAGCAGTACTTC
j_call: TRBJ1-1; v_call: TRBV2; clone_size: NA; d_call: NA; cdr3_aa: CASTGLNTEAFF; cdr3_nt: TGTGCCAGCACAGGCTTGAACACTGAAGCTTTCTTT
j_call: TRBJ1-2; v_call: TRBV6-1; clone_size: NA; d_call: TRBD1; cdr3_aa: CASSPPGGAISGYTF; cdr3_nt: TGTGCCAGCAGTCCCCCAGGGGGCGCGATAAGTGGCTACACCTTC
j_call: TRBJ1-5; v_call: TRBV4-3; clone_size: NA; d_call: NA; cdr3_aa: CASSDQGHSNQPQHF; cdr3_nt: TGCGCCAGCAGTGACCAGGGGCATAGCAATCAGCCCCAGCATTTT
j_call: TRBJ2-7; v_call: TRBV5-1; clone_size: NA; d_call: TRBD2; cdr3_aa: CASSRGTSGRYEQYF; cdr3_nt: TGCGCCAGCAGCAGAGGGACTAGCGGGAGGTACGAGCAGTACTTC
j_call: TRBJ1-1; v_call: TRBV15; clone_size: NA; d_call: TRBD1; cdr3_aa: CATRLDRGHTEAFF; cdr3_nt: TGTGCCACCAGATTGGACAGGGGGCATACTGAAGCTTTCTTT
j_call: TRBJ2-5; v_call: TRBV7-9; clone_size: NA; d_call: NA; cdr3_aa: CSSSPGGETQYF; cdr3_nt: TGTTCCAGCAGCCCCGGGGGAGAGACCCAGTACTTC
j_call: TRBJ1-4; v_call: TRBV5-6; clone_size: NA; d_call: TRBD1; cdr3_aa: CASSLKRGQEEKLFF; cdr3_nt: TGTGCCAGCAGCTTAAAAAGGGGGCAAGAGGAAAAACTGTTTTTT
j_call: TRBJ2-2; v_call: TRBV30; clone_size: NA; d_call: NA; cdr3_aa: CALTWGPHTGELFF; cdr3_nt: TGTGCCCTGACTTGGGGGCCGCACACCGGGGAGCTGTTTTTT
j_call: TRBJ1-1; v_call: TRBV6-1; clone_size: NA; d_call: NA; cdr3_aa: CASSEIAGTEAFF; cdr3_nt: TGTGCCAGCAGTGAAATCGCAGGCACTGAAGCTTTCTTT
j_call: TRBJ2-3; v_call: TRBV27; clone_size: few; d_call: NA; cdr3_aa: CASSSRGIDTQYF; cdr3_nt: TGTGCCAGCAGTTCAAGGGGGATAGATACGCAGTATTTT
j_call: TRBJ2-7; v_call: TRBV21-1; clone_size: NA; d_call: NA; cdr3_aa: CASYSLGAGGTLYEQYF; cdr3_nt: TGTGCCAGCTATTCACTCGGAGCGGGAGGGACCCTATACGAGCAGTACTTC
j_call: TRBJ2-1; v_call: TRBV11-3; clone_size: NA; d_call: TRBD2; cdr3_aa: CASSQYSGRDAEQFF; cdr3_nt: TGTGCCAGCAGCCAATATAGCGGGAGAGACGCTGAGCAGTTCTTC
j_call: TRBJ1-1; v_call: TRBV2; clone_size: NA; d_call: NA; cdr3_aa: CASSVGPDTEAFF; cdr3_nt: TGTGCCAGCAGTGTGGGCCCCGACACTGAAGCTTTCTTT
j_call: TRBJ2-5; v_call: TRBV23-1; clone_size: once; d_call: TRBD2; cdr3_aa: CASSQSLAGGIKTQYF; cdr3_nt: TGCGCCAGCAGTCAATCCTTAGCGGGAGGGATTAAGACCCAGTACTTC
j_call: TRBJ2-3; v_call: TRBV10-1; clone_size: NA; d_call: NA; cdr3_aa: CASSDGGGTDTQYF; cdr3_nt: TGCGCCAGCAGTGACGGCGGGGGCACAGATACGCAGTATTTT
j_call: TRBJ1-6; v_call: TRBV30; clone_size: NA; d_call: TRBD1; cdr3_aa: CAWRGTGDSPLHF; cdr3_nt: TGTGCCTGGAGAGGGACAGGAGATTCACCCCTCCACTTT
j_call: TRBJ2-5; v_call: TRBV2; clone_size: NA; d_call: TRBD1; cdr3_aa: CASSLDRDGETQYF; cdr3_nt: TGTGCCAGCAGCCTCGACAGGGATGGAGAGACCCAGTACTTC
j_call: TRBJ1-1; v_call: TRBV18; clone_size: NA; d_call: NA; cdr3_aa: CASSPAGIRMNTEAFF; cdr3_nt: TGTGCCAGCTCACCAGCGGGGATAAGAATGAACACTGAAGCTTTCTTT
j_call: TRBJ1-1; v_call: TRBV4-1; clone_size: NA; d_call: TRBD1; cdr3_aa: CASSPGQGVNTEAFF; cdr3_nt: TGCGCCAGCAGCCCAGGACAGGGGGTGAACACTGAAGCTTTCTTT
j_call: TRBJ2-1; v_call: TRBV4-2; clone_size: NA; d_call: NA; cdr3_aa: CASSPLSVATGDEQFF; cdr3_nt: TGTGCCAGCAGCCCCCTGTCGGTAGCGACAGGCGATGAGCAGTTCTTC
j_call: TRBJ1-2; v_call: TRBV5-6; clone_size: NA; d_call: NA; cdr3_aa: CASSRREVIGYTF; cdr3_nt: TGTGCCAGCAGCCGTCGCGAGGTCATCGGCTACACCTTC
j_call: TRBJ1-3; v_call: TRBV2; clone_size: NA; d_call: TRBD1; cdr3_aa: CASGDRGNTIYF; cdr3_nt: TGTGCCAGCGGGGACAGGGGAAACACCATATATTTT
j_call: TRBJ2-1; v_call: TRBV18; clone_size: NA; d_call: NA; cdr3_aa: CASSPQTGAYYNEQFF; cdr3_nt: TGTGCCAGCTCACCCCAGACAGGCGCCTACTACAATGAGCAGTTCTTC
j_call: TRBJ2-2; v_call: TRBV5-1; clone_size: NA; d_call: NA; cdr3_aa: CASSLVRGEELFF; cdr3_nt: TGCGCCAGCAGCTTGGTGCGGGGCGAGGAGCTGTTTTTT
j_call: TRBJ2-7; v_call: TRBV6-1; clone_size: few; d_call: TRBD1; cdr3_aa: CASRTLTGGIGEQYF; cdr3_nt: TGTGCCAGCAGGACCCTGACAGGGGGCATCGGCGAGCAGTACTTC
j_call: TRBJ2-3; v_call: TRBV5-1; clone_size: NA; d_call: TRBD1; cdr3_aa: CASSLVGQGDTDTQYF; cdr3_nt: TGCGCCAGCAGCTTAGTGGGACAGGGGGACACAGATACGCAGTATTTT
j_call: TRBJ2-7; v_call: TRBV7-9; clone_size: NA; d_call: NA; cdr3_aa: CASSTSGLTYEQYF; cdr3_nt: TGTGCCAGCAGCACCAGCGGGCTTACCTACGAGCAGTACTTC
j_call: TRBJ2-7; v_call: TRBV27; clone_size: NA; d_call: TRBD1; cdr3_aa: CASSPVPGQYYEQYF; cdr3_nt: TGTGCCAGCAGCCCAGTTCCGGGACAGTACTACGAGCAGTACTTC
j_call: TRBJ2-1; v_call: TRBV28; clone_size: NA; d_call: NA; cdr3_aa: CASTPGGSGTRGGEQFF; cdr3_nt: TGTGCCAGCACCCCAGGGGGCAGCGGGACCCGCGGAGGGGAGCAGTTCTTC
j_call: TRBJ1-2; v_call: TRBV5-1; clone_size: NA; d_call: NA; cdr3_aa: CASSLALNYGYTF; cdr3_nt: TGCGCCAGCAGCTTGGCCCTTAACTATGGCTACACCTTC
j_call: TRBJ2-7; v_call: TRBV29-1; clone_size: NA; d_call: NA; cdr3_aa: CSVSRGHPYEQYF; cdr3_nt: TGCAGCGTTTCCAGGGGCCACCCCTACGAGCAGTACTTC
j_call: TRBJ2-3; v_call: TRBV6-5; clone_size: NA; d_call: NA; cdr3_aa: CASSYLCDTQYF; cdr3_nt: TGTGCCAGCAGTTACTTATGTGATACGCAGTATTTT
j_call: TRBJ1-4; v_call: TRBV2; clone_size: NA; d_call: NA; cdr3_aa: CARRQVSNEKLFF; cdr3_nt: TGTGCCCGCCGACAGGTCTCTAATGAAAAACTGTTTTTT
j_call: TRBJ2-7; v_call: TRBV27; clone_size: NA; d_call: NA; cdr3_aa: CASSLFAGYEQYF; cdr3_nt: TGTGCCAGCAGTTTATTTGCGGGCTACGAGCAGTACTTC
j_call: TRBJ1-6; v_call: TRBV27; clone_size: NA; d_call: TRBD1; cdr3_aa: CASSSQGANSPLHF; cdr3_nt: TGTGCCAGCAGTTCACAGGGGGCTAATTCACCCCTCCACTTT
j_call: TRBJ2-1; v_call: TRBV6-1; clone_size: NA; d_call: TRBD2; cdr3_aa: CASGRDYQNNEQFF; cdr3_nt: TGTGCCAGCGGCCGGGACTACCAAAACAATGAGCAGTTCTTC
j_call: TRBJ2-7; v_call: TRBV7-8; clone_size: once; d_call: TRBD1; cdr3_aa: CASSYGTAPPFEQYF; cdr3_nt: TGTGCCAGCAGCTATGGGACAGCTCCCCCCTTCGAGCAGTACTTC
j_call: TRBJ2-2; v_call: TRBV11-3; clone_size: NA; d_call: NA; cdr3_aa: CASSPYSGELFF; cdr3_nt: TGTGCCAGCAGCCCTTACTCCGGGGAGCTGTTTTTT
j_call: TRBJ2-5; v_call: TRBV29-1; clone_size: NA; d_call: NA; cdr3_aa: CSVERQGETQYF; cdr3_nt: TGCAGCGTTGAGAGACAAGGAGAGACCCAGTACTTC
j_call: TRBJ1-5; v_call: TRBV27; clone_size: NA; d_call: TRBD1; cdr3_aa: CASRPRGSNQPQHF; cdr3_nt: TGTGCCAGCCGTCCCAGGGGGAGCAATCAGCCCCAGCATTTT
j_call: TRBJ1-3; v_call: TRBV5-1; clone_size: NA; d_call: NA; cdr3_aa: CASSDRISGNTIYF; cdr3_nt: TGCGCCAGCAGTGACAGGATCTCTGGAAACACCATATATTTT
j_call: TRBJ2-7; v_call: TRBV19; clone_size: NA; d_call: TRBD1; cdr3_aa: CASSEQGARIYEQYF; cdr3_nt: TGTGCCAGTAGTGAGCAGGGGGCGAGGATCTACGAGCAGTACTTC
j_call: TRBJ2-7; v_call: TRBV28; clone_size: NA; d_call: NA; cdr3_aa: CASRPGHRSYEQYF; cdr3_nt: TGTGCCAGCAGACCGGGACACCGCTCCTACGAGCAGTACTTC
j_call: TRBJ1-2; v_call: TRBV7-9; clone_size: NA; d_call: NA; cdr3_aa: CASSLSRSPNGYTF; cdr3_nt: TGTGCCAGCAGTCTTAGTCGTAGTCCCAATGGCTACACCTTC
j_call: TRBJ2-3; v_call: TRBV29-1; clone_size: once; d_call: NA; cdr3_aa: CSVVGGQTSTDTQYF; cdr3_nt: TGCAGCGTTGTCGGGGGGCAGACTAGCACAGATACGCAGTATTTT
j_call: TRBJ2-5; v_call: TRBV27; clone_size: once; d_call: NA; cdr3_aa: CASSLWEDQETQYF; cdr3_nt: TGTGCCAGCAGTTTGTGGGAGGACCAAGAGACCCAGTACTTC
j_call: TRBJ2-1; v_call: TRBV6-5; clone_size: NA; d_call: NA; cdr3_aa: CAAQEGSSYNEQFF; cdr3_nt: TGTGCCGCCCAGGAGGGGAGCTCCTACAATGAGCAGTTCTTC
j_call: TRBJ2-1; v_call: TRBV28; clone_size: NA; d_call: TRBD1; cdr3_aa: CASSSPGTGANEQFF; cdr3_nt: TGTGCCAGCAGCTCACCGGGGACAGGGGCTAATGAGCAGTTCTTC
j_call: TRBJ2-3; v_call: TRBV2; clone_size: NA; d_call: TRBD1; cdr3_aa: CASSGGTGTSTDTQYF; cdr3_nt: TGTGCCAGCAGTGGTGGGACAGGTACTAGCACAGATACGCAGTATTTT
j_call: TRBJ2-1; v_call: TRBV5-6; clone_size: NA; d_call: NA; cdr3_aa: CASSLDSYNEQFF; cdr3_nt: TGTGCCAGCAGCCTGGACAGTTACAATGAGCAGTTCTTC